This T cell receptor (beta chain) was recovered during a study of T-cell memory formation after mild COVID-19. Study-wide points: CD4/CD8 balance characterized clones contracting day 15 to 85, and CD4+ skew characterized later expanders. Of the contracting clones, CD4+ ones lay mainly in CM and EM, and CD8+ ones in EMRA. Second-wave clones reaching peak frequency on day 37 lacked confirmed SARS-CoV-2 specificity.

In regard to this clonotype: The target antigen is unknown.

Germline values: CDR1 SGHTA, CDR2 FQGTGA. V lost 5 bases, J lost 0 bases, and 15 bases lay in between. The CDR3 covers 16 residues. TCRdb re-called the 5' RACE reads with MiXCR, one entry per CDR3 protein. The sample yields under 150,000 distinct CDR3 sequences, more than 15% seen once. The chain links TRBV7-3 to TRBJ2-3; tentative D call: TRBD2 (5 bases). The TCR originated in an adult woman who had mild COVID-19 (a few samples of this study predate the infection). Cell type and time point are not known. Sequences were obtained from PBMCs or a T cell subset sorted from them (not recorded which). CDR3 nucleotides: TGTGCCAGCAGCCTCCGGGGTGGCGGGAGCACAGATACGCAGTATTTT. It codes for CASSLRGGGSTDTQYF.